This entry describes one T cell receptor (beta chain). The target antigen is unknown. Patient tissue came from resections in Japan or China, 2014–2017. The sample belongs to a study of immune evolution from preneoplasia to lung adenocarcinoma. General study results and limits: Later-stage lesions seemingly showed higher T cell density and diversity than normal lung.

The protocol was immunoSEQ multiplex PCR, while the TCRdb copy is restricted to in-frame clones and leaves out a portion. Here the sample spans roughly 21,000 clones, about 80% being singletons. Input material: FFPE invasive lung adenocarcinoma tissue. The receptor was isolated from a person in their 60s with lung adenocarcinoma.

CDR3 in DNA: TGTGCCAGCAGTGAGGGCACCGGGGGTACGCAGTATTTT. The encoded protein is CASSEGTGGTQYF. The V call is TRBV2, the J call TRBJ2-3; a possible D gene is TRBD2 (6 bases). Germline V gene sequence: CDR1 SNHLY, CDR2 FYNNEI. This CDR3 is built from 13 residues. Trimming cost V 3 bases and J 8 bases, with 12 bases left between them.